The present entry profiles one T cell receptor beta chain with its context. Sequenced by immunoSEQ multiplex PCR; TCRdb stores in-frame clones only, minus some. The data hold some 67,000 clones, with over 70% observed a single time. The data are from a study of blood T cell repertoires in COVID-19. Turning to the study itself: Sites in the United States, Italy and Spain provided acute and convalescent COVID-19 samples. Nucleic acid was either cDNA or gDNA, and it came from T cells, B-cell-depleted T cells, or PBMCs.

Germline V gene lookup returns CDR1 LNHDA and CDR2 SQIVND (reference sequence). This CDR3 is 15 amino acids long. Trimming pared 7 bases from V and 4 bases from J, leaving 17 bases between. Sequencing was performed on peripheral blood. The clonotype comes from a man aged 50-59 years with active COVID-19. The genes are TRBV19 and TRBJ1-5; possible D gene TRBD1, 5 bases. The CDR3 region is CASTTLGGINQPQHF. For the CDR3, the DNA is TGTGCCAGTACCACGCTGGGGGGGATTAATCAGCCCCAGCATTTT.